This is a list of T cell receptor beta chains from one sample in a study of T-cell memory formation after mild COVID-19. TCRdb recomputed calls from the 5' RACE reads with MiXCR, one row per CDR3 protein. The sample has roughly 190,000 distinct CDR3 sequences; 18% are singletons. Material for sequencing was PBMCs or a T cell subset sorted from them (not recorded which). These receptors came from an adult woman who had mild COVID-19 (a few samples of this study predate the infection). Cell type and time point are not known. Both conserved end residues are part of each CDR3. Fields, in order: V gene, CDR3 length, D gene, clone size, J gene, CDR3 protein, CDR3 DNA. The D gene is left open where the match is weak. Clone size is shown for a subset of rows, as once, few, many or a class of expanded clone.

V: TRBV19; length: 10; D: -; size: -; J: TRBJ1-2; CDR3: CASSIGGYTF; DNA: TGTGCCAGTAGTATTGGTGGCTACACCTTC
V: TRBV29-1; length: 16; D: -; size: few; J: TRBJ1-6; CDR3: CSGTPRRPPYNSPLHF; DNA: TGCAGCGGGACCCCACGAAGGCCTCCCTATAATTCACCCCTCCACTTT
V: TRBV5-1; length: 13; D: TRBD1; size: few; J: TRBJ2-5; CDR3: CASSITGEETQYF; DNA: TGCGCCAGCAGCATTACAGGGGAGGAGACCCAGTACTTC
V: TRBV18; length: 15; D: -; size: -; J: TRBJ2-1; CDR3: CASSPRQGENNEQFF; DNA: TGTGCCAGCTCACCACGGCAGGGTGAAAACAATGAGCAGTTCTTC
V: TRBV7-9; length: 13; D: TRBD1; size: many; J: TRBJ1-4; CDR3: CASSAGQDGKLFF; DNA: TGTGCCAGCAGCGCGGGACAGGATGGAAAACTGTTTTTT
V: TRBV7-9; length: 14; D: -; size: -; J: TRBJ1-2; CDR3: CASSSRAGSYGYTF; DNA: TGTGCCAGCAGCTCGAGGGCAGGGAGCTATGGCTACACCTTC
V: TRBV9; length: 15; D: -; size: -; J: TRBJ1-2; CDR3: CASSVSAGPDFGYTF; DNA: TGTGCCAGCAGCGTAAGCGCCGGACCCGATTTTGGCTACACCTTC
V: TRBV10-3; length: 15; D: -; size: -; J: TRBJ1-5; CDR3: CAISAGVDSNQPQHF; DNA: TGTGCCATCAGCGCCGGCGTCGATAGCAATCAGCCCCAGCATTTT
V: TRBV10-3; length: 14; D: TRBD2; size: -; J: TRBJ2-7; CDR3: CAISHSGGMNEQYF; DNA: TGTGCCATCAGTCATAGCGGGGGGATGAACGAGCAGTACTTC
V: TRBV6-5; length: 13; D: -; size: -; J: TRBJ1-5; CDR3: CASTPGTNQPQHF; DNA: TGTGCCAGCACTCCGGGGACCAATCAGCCCCAGCATTTT
V: TRBV9; length: 13; D: TRBD2; size: many; J: TRBJ2-1; CDR3: CASSVDAGVEQFF; DNA: TGTGCCAGCAGCGTAGACGCGGGAGTTGAGCAGTTCTTC
V: TRBV7-3; length: 13; D: -; size: -; J: TRBJ2-1; CDR3: CASSPGGRNEQFF; DNA: TGTGCCAGCAGCCCCGGAGGGCGCAATGAGCAGTTCTTC
V: TRBV7-9; length: 14; D: TRBD2; size: -; J: TRBJ2-1; CDR3: CASSFGRGGREQFF; DNA: TGTGCCAGCAGCTTCGGTCGGGGGGGCCGGGAGCAGTTCTTC
V: TRBV3-1; length: 17; D: -; size: -; J: TRBJ1-1; CDR3: CASSPRGGVRADTEAFF; DNA: TGTGCCAGCTCCCCCCGTGGGGGGGTACGCGCTGACACTGAAGCTTTCTTT
V: TRBV6-6; length: 14; D: TRBD1; size: few; J: TRBJ1-5; CDR3: CASSRQGSNQPQHF; DNA: TGTGCCAGCAGTCGACAGGGAAGCAATCAGCCCCAGCATTTT
V: TRBV2; length: 14; D: -; size: -; J: TRBJ2-7; CDR3: CASKKRQESYEQYF; DNA: TGTGCCAGCAAGAAAAGGCAGGAGTCCTACGAGCAGTACTTC
V: TRBV6-5; length: 14; D: -; size: few; J: TRBJ2-2; CDR3: CASSSFGGSGELFF; DNA: TGTGCCAGCAGTTCCTTCGGGGGCTCCGGGGAGCTGTTTTTT
V: TRBV24-1; length: 10; D: -; size: -; J: TRBJ2-2; CDR3: CATWGGELFF; DNA: TGTGCCACCTGGGGCGGGGAGCTGTTTTTT
V: TRBV5-1; length: 16; D: -; size: few; J: TRBJ1-2; CDR3: CASSVGAQPGVYGYTF; DNA: TGCGCCAGCAGCGTTGGGGCACAGCCGGGGGTCTATGGCTACACCTTC
V: TRBV4-3; length: 16; D: -; size: few; J: TRBJ2-3; CDR3: CASSQEVLAPTDTQYF; DNA: TGCGCCAGCAGCCAAGAAGTTCTAGCGCCCACAGATACGCAGTATTTT
V: TRBV7-6; length: 16; D: TRBD1; size: many; J: TRBJ2-1; CDR3: CASSLGTGGSYNEQFF; DNA: TGTGCCAGCAGCTTAGGGACAGGGGGCTCCTACAATGAGCAGTTCTTC
V: TRBV30; length: 12; D: -; size: -; J: TRBJ2-2; CDR3: CAWSGGPGELFF; DNA: TGTGCCTGGAGTGGGGGCCCCGGGGAGCTGTTTTTT
V: TRBV7-3; length: 11; D: -; size: few; J: TRBJ2-2; CDR3: CASGRAGELFF; DNA: TGTGCCAGCGGTCGGGCCGGGGAGCTGTTTTTT
V: TRBV14; length: 16; D: TRBD1; size: -; J: TRBJ2-4; CDR3: CASSRRTGLAKNIQYF; DNA: TGTGCCAGCAGCCGACGGACAGGCCTAGCCAAAAACATTCAGTACTTC
V: TRBV6-5; length: 17; D: TRBD2; size: few; J: TRBJ2-7; CDR3: CASSYSKGAGGPHEQYF; DNA: TGTGCCAGCAGTTACTCGAAGGGAGCGGGAGGGCCTCACGAGCAGTACTTC
V: TRBV4-1; length: 16; D: -; size: -; J: TRBJ1-1; CDR3: CASSRAPGARNTEAFF; DNA: TGCGCCAGCAGCCGCGCCCCGGGGGCCCGGAACACTGAAGCTTTCTTT
V: TRBV7-2; length: 15; D: TRBD1; size: -; J: TRBJ1-4; CDR3: CASSESGTGAEKLFF; DNA: TGTGCCAGCAGCGAATCCGGGACAGGGGCGGAAAAACTGTTTTTT
V: TRBV3-1; length: 11; D: -; size: -; J: TRBJ1-1; CDR3: CASSQRTEAFF; DNA: TGTGCCAGCAGCCAAAGGACTGAAGCTTTCTTT
V: TRBV24-1; length: 14; D: -; size: -; J: TRBJ2-2; CDR3: CATSDLGDTGELFF; DNA: TGTGCCACCAGTGATTTGGGAGACACCGGGGAGCTGTTTTTT
V: TRBV6-2/TRBV6-3; length: 15; D: -; size: -; J: TRBJ2-5; CDR3: CASRYRDTLQETQYF; DNA: TGTGCCAGCAGATACCGGGACACCCTCCAAGAGACCCAGTACTTC
V: TRBV12-3/TRBV12-4; length: 11; D: -; size: few; J: TRBJ1-2; CDR3: CASSTGGGYTF; DNA: TGTGCCAGCAGTACTGGGGGAGGCTACACCTTC
V: TRBV3-1; length: 14; D: -; size: -; J: TRBJ1-1; CDR3: CASSQGRGYTEAFF; DNA: TGTGCCAGCAGCCAAGGAAGGGGGTATACTGAAGCTTTCTTT
V: TRBV5-1; length: 19; D: TRBD1; size: once; J: TRBJ1-3; CDR3: CASSRNRQGPATEGNTIYF; DNA: TGCGCCAGCAGCCGAAACCGACAGGGACCCGCGACGGAGGGAAACACCATATATTTT
V: TRBV2; length: 15; D: -; size: -; J: TRBJ1-6; CDR3: CASSEAVGEHSPLHF; DNA: TGTGCCAGCAGTGAGGCGGTTGGGGAGCATTCACCCCTCCACTTT
V: TRBV4-2; length: 13; D: -; size: few; J: TRBJ1-2; CDR3: CASSQAGTYGYTF; DNA: TGTGCCAGCAGCCAAGCAGGGACCTATGGCTACACCTTC
V: TRBV7-9; length: 15; D: TRBD2; size: -; J: TRBJ2-3; CDR3: CASSLEGTMSDTQYF; DNA: TGTGCCAGCAGCTTAGAGGGGACTATGTCGGATACGCAGTATTTT
V: TRBV4-2; length: 14; D: -; size: -; J: TRBJ2-5; CDR3: CASSQERNQETQYF; DNA: TGTGCCAGCAGCCAAGAGCGGAACCAAGAGACCCAGTACTTC
V: TRBV6-2/TRBV6-3; length: 13; D: TRBD1; size: -; J: TRBJ1-1; CDR3: CASTPTGSNEAFF; DNA: TGTGCCAGCACTCCGACAGGGAGTAATGAAGCTTTCTTT
V: TRBV12-3/TRBV12-4; length: 15; D: TRBD1; size: many; J: TRBJ1-2; CDR3: CASSHQTGGSNGYTF; DNA: TGTGCCAGCAGCCACCAGACAGGGGGCAGCAATGGCTACACCTTC
V: TRBV5-6; length: 19; D: -; size: few; J: TRBJ1-2; CDR3: CASSPLGTVLVSLNYGYTF; DNA: TGTGCCAGCAGCCCCCTCGGTACAGTCCTGGTATCCCTTAACTATGGCTACACCTTC
V: TRBV18; length: 15; D: -; size: -; J: TRBJ1-4; CDR3: CASSPVYATNEKLFF; DNA: TGTGCCAGCTCACCAGTTTATGCAACTAATGAAAAACTGTTTTTT
V: TRBV12-3/TRBV12-4; length: 13; D: -; size: -; J: TRBJ1-5; CDR3: CASSFGAGQPQHF; DNA: TGTGCCAGCAGTTTTGGGGCCGGTCAGCCCCAGCATTTT
V: TRBV5-1; length: 12; D: TRBD1; size: many; J: TRBJ2-7; CDR3: CASGDRFYEQYF; DNA: TGCGCCAGCGGGGACAGATTCTACGAGCAGTACTTC
V: TRBV5-1; length: 14; D: -; size: -; J: TRBJ1-2; CDR3: CASSLVKGGYGYTF; DNA: TGCGCCAGCAGCTTGGTCAAGGGAGGCTATGGCTACACCTTC
V: TRBV6-2/TRBV6-3; length: 14; D: -; size: -; J: TRBJ1-2; CDR3: CATEDGGPGWGYTF; DNA: TGTGCCACCGAGGACGGAGGACCGGGTTGGGGCTACACCTTC
V: TRBV24-1; length: 13; D: -; size: -; J: TRBJ2-5; CDR3: CATSDAFRETQYF; DNA: TGTGCCACCAGTGATGCATTTAGAGAGACCCAGTACTTC
V: TRBV7-9; length: 13; D: -; size: -; J: TRBJ2-1; CDR3: CARSPPAAGYQFF; DNA: TGTGCCAGAAGCCCCCCCGCGGCAGGGTATCAGTTCTTC
V: TRBV6-4; length: 15; D: -; size: few; J: TRBJ1-1; CDR3: CASSALPGGNTEAFF; DNA: TGTGCCAGCAGTGCCCTACCTGGGGGGAACACTGAAGCTTTCTTT
V: TRBV14; length: 14; D: TRBD1; size: few; J: TRBJ1-2; CDR3: CASSQGQDVYGYTF; DNA: TGTGCCAGCAGCCAGGGACAGGACGTCTATGGCTACACCTTC
V: TRBV18; length: 16; D: TRBD1; size: few; J: TRBJ2-2; CDR3: CASSQGATGNTGELFF; DNA: TGTGCCAGCTCACAGGGGGCGACCGGTAACACCGGGGAGCTGTTTTTT
V: TRBV29-1; length: 12; D: -; size: few; J: TRBJ2-5; CDR3: CSGVERQETQYF; DNA: TGCAGCGGGGTTGAGCGGCAAGAGACCCAGTACTTC
V: TRBV24-1; length: 15; D: TRBD1; size: -; J: TRBJ2-5; CDR3: CATSEGGTGQETQYF; DNA: TGTGCCACCAGTGAGGGTGGGACAGGGCAAGAGACCCAGTACTTC
V: TRBV11-2; length: 14; D: -; size: many; J: TRBJ2-2; CDR3: CASSPLLNTGELFF; DNA: TGTGCCAGCAGCCCCCTACTAAACACCGGGGAGCTGTTTTTT
V: TRBV5-8; length: 15; D: TRBD1; size: -; J: TRBJ1-6; CDR3: CASSFRGQYNSPLHF; DNA: TGTGCCAGCAGCTTTCGGGGACAGTATAATTCACCCCTCCACTTT
V: TRBV5-1; length: 12; D: TRBD2; size: many; J: TRBJ2-7; CDR3: CASSSERGEQYF; DNA: TGCGCCAGCAGCTCGGAGCGGGGTGAGCAGTACTTC
V: TRBV18; length: 15; D: TRBD1; size: few; J: TRBJ2-7; CDR3: CASSPFRDRDHEQYF; DNA: TGTGCCAGCTCACCGTTCCGGGACAGGGACCACGAGCAGTACTTC
V: TRBV12-3/TRBV12-4; length: 13; D: -; size: -; J: TRBJ1-2; CDR3: CASTNPGVYGYTF; DNA: TGTGCCAGCACCAACCCGGGGGTCTATGGCTACACCTTC
V: TRBV6-5; length: 18; D: TRBD2; size: few; J: TRBJ2-1; CDR3: CASSHRTLGAGDYNEQFF; DNA: TGTGCCAGCAGCCATCGCACCCTCGGTGCGGGGGATTACAATGAGCAGTTCTTC
V: TRBV6-2/TRBV6-3; length: 19; D: TRBD2; size: few; J: TRBJ2-2; CDR3: CASSYSGTSGRAEGGELFF; DNA: TGTGCCAGCAGTTACTCAGGGACTAGCGGGAGGGCCGAAGGCGGGGAGCTGTTTTTT
V: TRBV10-3; length: 14; D: -; size: many; J: TRBJ2-3; CDR3: CAIAQRDSTDTQYF; DNA: TGTGCCATTGCGCAGCGAGATAGCACAGATACGCAGTATTTT